This T cell receptor (beta chain) was retrieved from a study of T cells in localized non-small cell lung cancer. Overall study findings and caveats: With higher T cell density in blood came longer overall survival. Out of the top 100 tumor clones, a median about 57 were seen in adjacent lung. The study sequenced only one region of the tumor. As a result, intratumor heterogeneity could not be excluded and remains possible.

The CDR3 is made up of 16 amino acids. Germline V gene sequence: CDR1 MGHRA, CDR2 YSYEKL. V was cut by 3 bases and J by 1 base, with 13 bases left in between. About this clone: Its antigen is not identified.

The data were produced by immunoSEQ multiplex PCR, yet TCRdb's version contains in-frame clones alone and is incomplete. The sample has 65,000 to 90,000 clones, over 70% seen once. This clonotype originated in a man aged 35 to 70 with stage II squamous cell lung carcinoma. This sequence joins TRBV4-1 and TRBJ1-3, with a possible D match to TRBD1 (6 bases). The specimen was PBMCs, collected before any cancer treatment. CDR3 sequence (DNA): TGCGCCAGCAGCCAGAATACAGGGTTTTCTGGAAACACCATATATTTT. Translated, it gives CASSQNTGFSGNTIYF.